This TCR beta chain was sequenced for a study of technical replicates of blood from a few donors. Only in-frame clones appear in the TCRdb table, and some are missing; sequencing was by immunoSEQ multiplex PCR. Among around 80,000 clones, about 98% were seen once, and the ten largest hold approximately 0.14%. Germline V gene data show CDR1 as KGHSH and CDR2 as LQKENI. CDR3 size: 16 residues. Trimming stripped 3 bases from V and 5 bases from J, with 17 bases between. The rearrangement joins TRBV18 to TRBJ2-1; TRBD2 is a possible D gene (7 bases). The source material was T cells isolated from PBMCs. The TCR was taken from a human donor in good health. CDR3 sequence reads: CASSPPNRGAHNEQFF. The CDR3 DNA follows: TGTGCCAGCTCACCCCCCAACCGGGGGGCACACAATGAGCAGTTCTTC.